A selection of T cell receptor beta chains follows, all from one sample in a study of blood T cell repertoires in COVID-19. The method was immunoSEQ multiplex PCR; TCRdb's version includes in-frame clones alone and lacks a portion of them. The table records about 270,000 clones, around 81% of them present only once. The sample comprised peripheral blood. The receptors derive from an older woman with active or convalescent COVID-19. The CDR3 runs from the conserved cysteine through the conserved F or W. A D gene is named only where the DNA matches it firmly. Only part of the rows carry a size: once, few, many, or a class if the clone is expanded.

NA TRBD1 TRBJ1-2 TRBV5-4 CASSYSGTGHGYTF TGTGCCAGCAGCTACTCCGGGACAGGGCATGGCTACACCTTC
NA NA TRBJ2-7 TRBV14 CASSQGRAYEQYF TGTGCCAGCAGCCAAGGGCGGGCCTACGAGCAGTACTTC
NA NA TRBJ2-7 TRBV11-2 CASSGGAGHFASYEQYF TGTGCCAGCAGCGGGGGGGCGGGACACTTTGCCTCCTACGAGCAGTACTTC
NA NA TRBJ1-2 TRBV19 CATRRASATLAPYGYTF TGTGCCACTCGGAGGGCATCTGCAACCCTGGCCCCCTATGGCTACACCTTC
NA NA TRBJ1-1 TRBV15 CATSRDTGSAAFF TGTGCCACCAGCAGAGATACAGGATCGGCGGCTTTCTTT
NA TRBD2 TRBJ2-7 TRBV5-1 CASSRGGGGSYEQYF TGCGCCAGCAGCCGGGGGGGAGGCGGGTCCTACGAGCAGTACTTC
NA NA TRBJ2-5 TRBV4-1 CASSQGPSSGGKETQYF TGCGCCAGCAGCCAAGGACCTTCATCGGGGGGCAAAGAGACCCAGTACTTC
NA NA TRBJ1-1 TRBV6-4 CASSPGGGTEAFF TGTGCCAGCAGTCCCGGGGGGGGGACTGAAGCTTTCTTT
NA NA TRBJ2-2 TRBV7-9 CASSFRRVGTGELFF TGTGCCAGCAGCTTCCGGAGGGTAGGCACCGGGGAGCTGTTTTTT
NA NA TRBJ1-2 TRBV29-1 CSVEVTGRTGPYGYTF TGCAGCGTTGAAGTCACGGGGAGGACGGGGCCCTATGGCTACACCTTC
NA NA TRBJ2-2 TRBV7-2 CASSLGTFGGELFF TGTGCCAGCAGCTTAGGGACTTTCGGCGGGGAGCTGTTTTTT
NA NA TRBJ2-5 TRBV19 CASSIDPLKLGQETQYF TGTGCCAGTAGTATAGATCCCCTCAAACTTGGACAGGAGACCCAGTACTTC
NA NA TRBJ1-1 TRBV29-1 CSVAGLRDSEAFF TGCAGCGTTGCGGGACTGAGAGACTCTGAAGCTTTCTTT
NA TRBD2 TRBJ2-1 TRBV2 CASAISGGGYNEQFF TGTGCCAGCGCAATTAGCGGGGGAGGATACAATGAGCAGTTCTTC
NA NA TRBJ1-2 TRBV6-5 CASSLQGRGYGYTF TGTGCCAGCAGCCTACAGGGTAGGGGGTATGGCTACACCTTC
NA NA TRBJ1-1 TRBV27 CASSSAGGMNTEAFF TGTGCCAGCAGTTCGGCGGGGGGTATGAACACTGAAGCTTTCTTT
NA NA TRBJ1-5 TRBV7-2 CASSLEAGFHQPQHF TGTGCCAGCAGCTTAGAGGCAGGGTTTCATCAGCCCCAGCATTTT
NA NA TRBJ1-2 TRBV5-4 CASSLNNDYGYTF TGTGCCAGCAGCTTGAACAATGACTATGGCTACACCTTC
NA NA TRBJ2-6 TRBV30 CAWSWRSPGANVLTF TGTGCCTGGAGTTGGAGGTCCCCTGGGGCCAACGTCCTGACTTTC
NA TRBD1 TRBJ1-5 TRBV6-2/TRBV6-3 CASSYPGTGGRGNQPQHF TGTGCCAGCAGTTACCCCGGGACAGGGGGTCGGGGCAATCAGCCCCAGCATTTT
NA TRBD1 TRBJ2-5 TRBV11-3 CASSAGTEETQYF TGTGCCAGCAGCGCCGGGACAGAAGAGACCCAGTACTTC
NA TRBD1 TRBJ1-1 TRBV5-1 CASSSLGQLFMNTEAFF TGCGCCAGCAGCTCGCTGGGACAGCTTTTCATGAACACTGAAGCTTTCTTT
NA NA TRBJ1-1 TRBV7-8 CASSLGRGAEAFF TGTGCCAGCAGCTTAGGGCGGGGGGCTGAAGCTTTCTTT
NA NA TRBJ1-5 TRBV2 CASSQTGSNQPQHF TGTGCCAGCAGTCAGACAGGATCGAATCAGCCCCAGCATTTT
NA NA TRBJ1-4 TRBV28 CASSVRVQEKLFF TGTGCCAGCAGTGTCAGGGTACAGGAAAAACTGTTTTTT
NA TRBD1 TRBJ1-6 TRBV15 CATSPDRGTSPLHF TGTGCCACCAGCCCGGACAGGGGAACTTCACCCCTCCACTTT
NA NA TRBJ1-4 TRBV6-5 CASSLTTEKLFF TGTGCCAGCAGCTTAACAACAGAAAAACTGTTTTTT
NA NA TRBJ2-3 TRBV7-6 CASSLALPQDSGFSTDTQYF TGTGCCAGCAGCTTAGCGCTTCCCCAGGACTCCGGGTTTAGCACAGATACGCAGTATTTT
NA NA TRBJ1-1 TRBV12-3/TRBV12-4 CASSLGQGTEAFF TGTGCCAGCAGTTTAGGGCAGGGCACTGAAGCTTTCTTT
NA NA TRBJ1-3 TRBV9 CASSVEGRRGSGNTIYF TGTGCCAGCAGCGTAGAGGGGCGCAGAGGCTCTGGAAACACCATATATTTT
NA NA TRBJ1-2 TRBV20-1 CSVDGYTF TGCAGTGTAGATGGCTACACCTTC
NA NA TRBJ2-2 TRBV5-5 CASSLRIPRNTGELFF TGTGCCAGCAGCTTGAGAATACCCAGGAACACCGGGGAGCTGTTTTTT
NA TRBD1 TRBJ1-6 TRBV14 CASSPGTGRNSPLHF TGTGCCAGCAGCCCGGGGACAGGGCGGAATTCACCCCTCCACTTT
NA TRBD1 TRBJ2-2 TRBV10-3 CAIRGSGTGNTGELFF TGTGCCATCAGAGGCAGTGGGACAGGGAACACCGGGGAGCTGTTTTTT
NA NA TRBJ2-2 TRBV15 CATSRWSEVGELFF TGTGCCACCAGCAGGTGGAGTGAAGTCGGGGAGCTGTTTTTT
NA TRBD1 TRBJ1-6 TRBV7-9 CASSSTGYHSPLHF TGTGCCAGCAGCTCGACAGGGTATCATTCACCCCTCCACTTT
few TRBD1 TRBJ1-4 TRBV5-1 CASRDSGTANEKLFF TGCGCCAGCAGGGACTCCGGGACAGCTAATGAAAAACTGTTTTTT
NA TRBD1 TRBJ1-5 TRBV5-1 CASSVGQGHNQPQHF TGCGCCAGCAGCGTGGGACAGGGGCACAATCAGCCCCAGCATTTT
few NA TRBJ2-3 TRBV7-2 CASSLGLVSTDTQYF TGTGCCAGCAGCTTAGGACTAGTGAGCACAGATACGCAGTATTTT
few TRBD1 TRBJ1-1 TRBV9 CASSSQPGQGAPRTEAFF TGTGCCAGCAGCTCCCAACCGGGACAGGGGGCGCCGCGGACTGAAGCTTTCTTT
NA TRBD2 TRBJ2-4 TRBV28 CASSFVTSGRNIQYF TGTGCCAGCAGTTTTGTGACTAGCGGGAGGAACATTCAGTACTTC
NA NA TRBJ1-1 TRBV4-1 CASSHAGGGTEAFF TGCGCCAGCAGCCACGCGGGGGGTGGCACTGAAGCTTTCTTT
NA TRBD1 TRBJ2-1 TRBV10-2 CASTLTGGPPGEQFF TGCGCCAGCACTTTGACAGGGGGCCCCCCGGGGGAGCAGTTCTTC
NA TRBD1 TRBJ2-6 TRBV5-1 CASSLVSGQGALGANVLTF TGCGCCAGCAGCTTGGTATCGGGACAGGGGGCGCTTGGGGCCAACGTCCTGACTTTC
NA TRBD1 TRBJ2-7 TRBV27 CASRGTGGTYEQYF TGTGCCAGCAGGGGGACAGGGGGTACCTACGAGCAGTACTTC
once TRBD1 TRBJ2-7 TRBV5-5 CASSPALAGGVYEQYF TGTGCCAGCAGCCCCGCGTTGGCAGGGGGCGTCTACGAGCAGTACTTC
NA TRBD2 TRBJ2-5 TRBV6-6 CASSRFFSGGAQETQYF TGTGCCAGCAGTCGGTTTTTTAGCGGGGGAGCCCAAGAGACCCAGTACTTC
NA TRBD1 TRBJ1-1 TRBV5-4 CASSFKGAGVNTEAFF TGTGCCAGCAGCTTTAAGGGGGCTGGGGTGAACACTGAAGCTTTCTTT
NA NA TRBJ1-1 TRBV4-2 CASSQDPGDTEAFF TGTGCCAGCAGCCAAGATCCAGGGGACACTGAAGCTTTCTTT
NA TRBD1 TRBJ2-7 TRBV7-2 CASSLATGGTSYEQYF TGTGCCAGCAGCTTAGCCACAGGGGGGACCTCCTACGAGCAGTACTTC
NA TRBD1 TRBJ2-1 TRBV12-3/TRBV12-4 CASSVGTAQQFF TGTGCCAGCAGCGTCGGGACAGCCCAGCAGTTCTTC